One and the same sample provided the 32 T cell receptor beta chains below, sequenced in a study of blood T cell repertoires in COVID-19. Libraries were prepared by immunoSEQ multiplex PCR; TCRdb keeps only in-frame clonotypes and omits some of them. Of 140,000 to 150,000 clones in the sample, 81% were seen once. Sequenced input: peripheral blood. These TCRs come from a human donor with acute or convalescent COVID-19. The donor label of this sample is uncertain.

J is TRBJ1-1 and V is TRBV6-5; TRBD1 might be the D (5 bases). This CDR3 contains 14 residues. Germline CDR1 MNHEY, CDR2 SVGAGI. Between the trimmed V and J ends, which lost 2 bases and 2 bases, there was a span of 9 bases. The CDR3 loop reads CASSYGGLNTEAFF. DNA for the CDR3: TGTGCCAGCAGTTACGGGGGGTTAAACACTGAAGCTTTCTTT.

The CDR3, as DNA: TGTGCCAGCAGCGCCGGACTAGCGGGGGGGAACACCGGGGAGCTGTTTTTT. Translating gives CASSAGLAGGNTGELFF. The chain joins TRBV9 to TRBJ2-2; TRBD2 agrees at 14 bases. The CDR3 runs to 17 residues. The germline gives CDR1 SGDLS, CDR2 YYNGEE. V lost 3 bases to trimming and J lost 1 base; unmatched junction nucleotides: 2.

This clone was seen many times. The chain recombines TRBV4-1 with TRBJ2-1; 8 nucleotides line up with TRBD2. V lost 2 bases and J lost 8; bases outside the gene matches: 11. Germline V gene sequence: CDR1 MGHRA, CDR2 YSYEKL. The CDR3 covers 16 residues. CDR3 sequence (DNA): TGCGCCAGCAGCCAACTCCTAGCGGGCGGTCAACATGAGCAGTTCTTC. Residues: CASSQLLAGGQHEQFF.

V gene TRBV3-1 (or the pseudogene TRBV3-2) combines with J gene TRBJ1-1, with D uncertain. The germline V and J ends were trimmed by 7 bases and 0 bases, with 9 bases remaining between them. The CDR3 is 13 amino acids. Germline CDR1 is LGHDT and CDR2 is YNNKEL (reference sequence). The CDR3 DNA follows: TGTGCCAGCACCCCAGACATGAACACTGAAGCTTTCTTT. Translating gives CASTPDMNTEAFF.

The rearrangement joins TRBV6-6 to TRBJ1-2, with TRBD1 matching over 8 bases. The CDR3 is 11 amino acids. The V gene end was trimmed by 5 bases and the J gene end by 8 bases; junction bases not matched to a gene: 1. CDR1 is MNHNY, CDR2 SVGAGI, per germline (reference sequence). CDR3 DNA sequence: TGTGCCAGCAGTACAGGGGGAGGCTACACCTTC. Amino acids: CASSTGGGYTF.

The chain joins TRBV2 to TRBJ1-2; D is ambiguous. This CDR3 has 13 amino acids. Trimming left V 8 bases short and J 4 bases short, with 14 bases between. Germline assignment: CDR1 SNHLY and CDR2 FYNNEI. The CDR3 DNA follows: TGTGCCAGCCTTCTCAACCCTACCTATGGCTACACCTTC. Translation gives CASLLNPTYGYTF.

J is TRBJ1-1 and V is TRBV27; 8 bases agree with TRBD1. The CDR3 runs 16 residues. Germline assignment: CDR1 MNHEY and CDR2 SMNVEV (reference sequence). The ends lost 2 bases at V and 1 base at J; junction bases unmatched: 6. CDR3 in DNA: TGTGCCAGCAGTTTACAGGGGGCGCGGGAGAACACTGAAGCTTTCTTT. It is translated as CASSLQGARENTEAFF.

As DNA, the CDR3 is TGTGCCAGCAGTGAGCCAGGGCAGAAGAATGAGCAGTTCTTC. Translated, it gives CASSEPGQKNEQFF. This chain uses TRBV2 with TRBJ2-1, with D tentatively TRBD1 (5 bases). The CDR3 spans 14 residues. Germline CDR1 and CDR2: SNHLY and FYNNEI. V was clipped by 3 bases and J by 7 bases, with 13 bases between them.

The chain combines TRBV6-6 with TRBJ1-2; D is ambiguous. The CDR3 is 15 amino acids. Looked up from germline, CDR1 is MNHNY and CDR2 is SVGAGI (reference sequence). V lost 0 bases, J lost 4 bases, and 12 bases lay in between. This chain's CDR3 is CASSYSFAESYGYTF. The CDR3 DNA follows: TGTGCCAGCAGTTACTCCTTCGCAGAATCCTATGGCTACACCTTC.

The V call is TRBV12-5, the J call TRBJ2-3; no firm D call. Germline V CDR1 and CDR2: LGHNT, FRNRAP. Trimming took off 5 bases at V and 3 bases at J, with 6 bases between the two ends. The CDR3 length is 12 residues. In DNA form, the CDR3 reads TGTGCTAGTGGTACTCAAACAGATACGCAGTATTTT. Protein: CASGTQTDTQYF.

Worth noting for this clone: A much bigger clone sits one base away, suggesting this may be a read error. The rearrangement links TRBV5-6 to TRBJ1-5, with D unclear. CDR3 size: 13 residues. The germline CDR1 and CDR2 sequences are SGHDT and YYEEEE. Trimming left V 5 bases short and J 0 bases short, with 6 bases between. The CDR3 loop reads CASSFSSNQPQHF. The CDR3 DNA sequence: TGTGCCAGCAGTTTTAGTAGCAATCAGCCCCAGCATTTT.

The genes are TRBV5-1 and TRBJ2-7; the match to TRBD1 covers 9 bases. The V and J ends lost 2 bases and 2 bases, in that order; junction bases with no gene match: 2. In germline, CDR1 is SGHRS, CDR2 YFSETQ. This CDR3 region has 14 residues. The CDR3 sequence is CASSLQGAPYEQYF. CDR3 sequence (DNA): TGCGCCAGCAGCTTACAGGGGGCCCCCTACGAGCAGTACTTC.

The rearrangement uses TRBV15 and TRBJ1-1; 8 bases align to TRBD1. There are 14 residues in the CDR3. J was trimmed by 4 bases and V by 4 bases; bases with no gene match: 5. The V gene's germline CDR1 is LNHNV and CDR2 YYDKDF (reference sequence). In DNA form, the CDR3 reads TGTGCCACCAGCAAGGACAGGGCGAGCACTGAAGCTTTCTTT. It translates to CATSKDRASTEAFF.

The genes are TRBV27 and TRBJ1-2; possible D gene TRBD1, 5 bases. This CDR3 has 13 residues. Germline CDR1 reads MNHEY; CDR2 reads SMNVEV (reference sequence). With 6 bases removed from V and 0 bases from J, the gap between germline ends came to 8 bases. This CDR3 is CASRGEANYGYTF. Written as DNA, the CDR3 is TGTGCCAGCAGAGGGGAGGCTAACTATGGCTACACCTTC.

This clone came up once. This sequence joins TRBV5-1 and TRBJ1-2; 7 bases fit TRBD1. The CDR3 covers 14 residues. The germline CDR1 and CDR2 sequences are SGHRS and YFSETQ. V shed 0 bases, J shed 7 bases, and the junction held 6 bases outside the gene matches. The CDR3 DNA reads TGCGCCAGCAGCTTGGAGGGGACAGTCCGTGGCTACACCTTC. It encodes CASSLEGTVRGYTF.

The gene calls are TRBV12-3 or TRBV12-4 and TRBJ1-2; tentatively, D is TRBD1 (5 bases). Trimming stripped 6 bases from V and 8 bases from J, with 13 bases between. The CDR3 length is 12 residues. The CDR3 is CASRTQGGGYTF. CDR3 nucleotides: TGTGCCAGCAGAACTCAGGGAGGGGGCTACACCTTC.

The chain's CDR3 is CSVELAGVNTGELFF. As DNA, the CDR3 is TGCAGCGTCGAACTAGCGGGGGTTAACACCGGGGAGCTGTTTTTT. This sequence joins TRBV29-1 and TRBJ2-2; 11 bases match TRBD2. The trim removed 6 bases at V and 2 bases at J, leaving 5 bases unmatched. The V gene's germline CDR1 is SQVTM and CDR2 ANQGSEA. This CDR3 has 15 residues.

The chain is built from TRBV28 and TRBJ1-4, with D possibly matching TRBD1 (5 bases). Germline V gene data show CDR1 as MDHEN and CDR2 as SYDVKM. The CDR3 runs 14 residues. Trimming pared 7 bases from V and 7 bases from J, leaving 16 bases between. The CDR3, as DNA: TGTGCCAGCATAAACGGGGGGTCGGGTGAAAAACTGTTTTTT. This gives the protein CASINGGSGEKLFF.

V gene TRBV4-2 combines with J gene TRBJ1-2, with D tentatively TRBD1 (6 bases). CDR1 is LGHNA, CDR2 YNFKEQ, per germline. The CDR3 has 15 residues. V was pared by 1 base and J by 8 bases, with 17 bases between. As DNA, the CDR3 is TGTGCCAGCAGCCAAGGCACGGGGGGCCCCTTCGGCTACACCTTC. Translated, it gives CASSQGTGGPFGYTF.

The chain is built from TRBV3-1 (or the pseudogene TRBV3-2) and TRBJ2-3, with D uncertain. Germline lookup yields CDR1 LGHDT and CDR2 YNNKEL (reference sequence). The CDR3 covers 19 residues. Between the trimmed V and J ends, which lost 0 bases and 5 bases, there was a span of 24 bases. CDR3 in amino acids: CASSQDYSPPVAGVDTQYF. CDR3 sequence (DNA): TGTGCCAGCAGCCAAGATTATTCCCCCCCCGTAGCTGGAGTAGATACGCAGTATTTT.

V is TRBV5-4 and J is TRBJ2-7; D is uncertain. The germline V and J ends were trimmed by 1 base and 3 bases, with 14 bases remaining between them. The CDR3 runs to 15 residues. CDR1 is SGHNT, CDR2 YYREEE, per germline (reference sequence). The CDR3, as DNA: TGTGCCAGCAGCTTGAATTCATACTCAAACTACGAGCAGTACTTC. This gives the protein CASSLNSYSNYEQYF.

The rearrangement uses TRBV6-5 and TRBJ1-1; D may be TRBD1 (6 bases). Germline V gives CDR1 MNHEY, CDR2 SVGAGI. Trimming removed 9 bases from V and 1 base from J, with 15 bases in between. This CDR3 is 14 amino acids long. The CDR3 DNA follows: TGTGCCAGTCACACCGGGACACCGAACACTGAAGCTTTCTTT. Its translation: CASHTGTPNTEAFF.

With regard to this clone: Other DNA sequences in the sample encode the same CDR3. The chain recombines TRBV19 with TRBJ1-1, with no clear D. The V gene's germline CDR1 is LNHDA and CDR2 SQIVND (reference sequence). The V end was cut by 2 bases, the J end by 0 bases, with 4 bases between. CDR3 length: 13 amino acids. The CDR3 DNA reads TGTGCCAGTAGTATATTCGTGAACACTGAAGCTTTCTTT. This codes for CASSIFVNTEAFF.

In this sample, this clone turned up once. The rearrangement links TRBV18 to TRBJ2-3, with a tentative D call TRBD2 (6 bases). The CDR3 extends over 15 amino acids. V was pared by 3 bases and J by 1 base, with 11 bases between. Germline CDR1 and CDR2: KGHSH and LQKENI. The CDR3 is CASSPQRAGTDTQYF. CDR3 DNA: TGTGCCAGCTCACCTCAGCGGGCCGGCACAGATACGCAGTATTTT.

The genes are TRBV9 and TRBJ2-1; D gene uncertain. V gave up 2 bases and J gave up 4 bases, with 4 bases separating them. CDR3 length equals 12 residues. Germline V gives CDR1 SGDLS, CDR2 YYNGEE. This CDR3 is CASSVSYNEQFF. CDR3 bases: TGTGCCAGCAGCGTCTCTTACAATGAGCAGTTCTTC.

The chain links TRBV5-5 to TRBJ1-1; D gene uncertain. CDR1 and CDR2 (germline): SGHKS, YYEKEE (reference sequence). The length of the CDR3 is 17 residues. Deletions cut 1 base from V and 1 base from J, with 17 bases between. The CDR3 nucleotides read TGTGCCAGCAGCTTGTACTGGGTGTCGACACCGAACACTGAAGCTTTCTTT. It yields the protein CASSLYWVSTPNTEAFF. Full variable domain (rest looked up from reference TRBV5-5 and TRBJ1-1): DAGVTQSPTHLIKTRGQQVTLRCSPISGHKSVSWYQQVLGQGPQFIFQYYEKEERGRGNFPDRFSARQFPNYSSELNVNALLLGDSALYLCASSLYWVSTPNTEAFFGQGTRLTVV.

The chain employs TRBV15 and TRBJ2-3; D remains unclear. The germline CDR1 and CDR2 sequences are LNHNV and YYDKDF (reference sequence). The V and J ends lost 1 base and 2 bases respectively, with 7 bases between them. The CDR3 runs to 14 residues. The DNA of the CDR3 is TGTGCCACCAGCAGAGGTGGGCACACAGATACGCAGTATTTT. It translates to CATSRGGHTDTQYF.

The chain joins TRBV7-9 to TRBJ1-1; D remains ambiguous. The CDR3 totals 11 residues. Trimming left V 6 bases short and J 3 bases short, with 5 bases between. Germline V gene sequence: CDR1 SEHNR, CDR2 FQNEAQ (reference sequence). This chain's CDR3 is CASRGDTEAFF. The CDR3 DNA reads TGTGCCAGCAGGGGAGACACTGAAGCTTTCTTT.

This clone was recorded only once. This chain connects TRBV5-1 to TRBJ2-1; D is undetermined. Germline CDR1 reads SGHRS; CDR2 reads YFSETQ. Between the trimmed V and J ends, which lost 1 base and 8 bases, there was a span of 4 bases. This CDR3 has 11 amino acids. CDR3 sequence: CASSLSHEQFF. In DNA form, the CDR3 reads TGCGCCAGCAGCTTGAGCCATGAGCAGTTCTTC.

The chain employs TRBV29-1 and TRBJ2-3; the D gene is possibly TRBD2 (6 bases). Between the trimmed V and J ends, which lost 7 bases and 0 bases, there was a span of 8 bases. Germline loops: CDR1 SQVTM, CDR2 ANQGSEA. CDR3 length equals 12 residues. DNA for the CDR3: TGCAGCGCAGGGACTAGCACAGATACGCAGTATTTT. It codes for CSAGTSTDTQYF.

The chain carries TRBV18 and TRBJ2-7; TRBD1 aligns across 9 bases. The length of the CDR3 is 15 residues. Trimming at V came to 6 bases and at J to 6 bases, leaving 12 bases not matched to a gene. Looked up from germline, CDR1 is KGHSH and CDR2 is LQKENI. CDR3 loop: CASSDGTGKKFEQYV. CDR3 coding DNA: TGTGCCAGCTCGGACGGGACAGGGAAGAAGTTCGAGCAGTACGTC.

The chain carries TRBV19 and TRBJ2-4, with TRBD1 matching over 9 bases. CDR3 size: 15 residues. V shed 5 bases and J 8 bases; nucleotides not matched to a gene: 10. Germline values: CDR1 LNHDA, CDR2 SQIVND (reference sequence). CDR3 coding DNA: TGTGCCAGTAGTGCGTCCGGGACAGGGTCGGACATTCAGTACTTC. It codes for CASSASGTGSDIQYF.